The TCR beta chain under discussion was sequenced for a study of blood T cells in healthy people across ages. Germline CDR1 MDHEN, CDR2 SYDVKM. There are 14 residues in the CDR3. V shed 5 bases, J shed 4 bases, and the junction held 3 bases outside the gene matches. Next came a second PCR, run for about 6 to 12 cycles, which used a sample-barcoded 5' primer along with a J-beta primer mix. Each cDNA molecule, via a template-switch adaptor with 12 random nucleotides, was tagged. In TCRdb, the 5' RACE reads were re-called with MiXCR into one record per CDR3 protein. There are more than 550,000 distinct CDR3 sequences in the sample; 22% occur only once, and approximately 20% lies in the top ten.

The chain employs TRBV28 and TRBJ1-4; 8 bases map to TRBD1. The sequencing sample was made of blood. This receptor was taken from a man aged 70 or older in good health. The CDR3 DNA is TGTGCCAGCAGTGAACAGGGGGTTAATGAAAAACTGTTTTTT. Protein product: CASSEQGVNEKLFF.